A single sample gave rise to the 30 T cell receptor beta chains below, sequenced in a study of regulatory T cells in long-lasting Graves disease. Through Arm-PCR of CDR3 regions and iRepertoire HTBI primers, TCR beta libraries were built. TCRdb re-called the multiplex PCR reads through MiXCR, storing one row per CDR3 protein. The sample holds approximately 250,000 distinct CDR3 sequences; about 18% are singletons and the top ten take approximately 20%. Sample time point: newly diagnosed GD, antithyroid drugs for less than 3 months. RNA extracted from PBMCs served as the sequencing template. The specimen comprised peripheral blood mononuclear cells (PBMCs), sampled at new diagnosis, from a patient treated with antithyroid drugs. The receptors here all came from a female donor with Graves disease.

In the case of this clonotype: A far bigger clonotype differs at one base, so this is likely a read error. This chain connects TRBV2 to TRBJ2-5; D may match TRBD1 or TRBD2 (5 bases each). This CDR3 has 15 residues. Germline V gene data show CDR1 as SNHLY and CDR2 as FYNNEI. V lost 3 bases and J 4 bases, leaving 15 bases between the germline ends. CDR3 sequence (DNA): TGTGCCAGCAGTGAGGCCGGGACGCCGACAGAGACCCAGTACTTC. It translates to CASSEAGTPTETQYF.

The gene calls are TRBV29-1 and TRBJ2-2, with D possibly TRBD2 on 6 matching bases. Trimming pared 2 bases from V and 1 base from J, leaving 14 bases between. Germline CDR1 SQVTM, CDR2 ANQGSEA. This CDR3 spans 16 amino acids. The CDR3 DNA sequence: TGCAGCGTTGAATCCCTCTCCGGGAGGAACACCGGGGAGCTGTTTTTT. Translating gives CSVESLSGRNTGELFF.

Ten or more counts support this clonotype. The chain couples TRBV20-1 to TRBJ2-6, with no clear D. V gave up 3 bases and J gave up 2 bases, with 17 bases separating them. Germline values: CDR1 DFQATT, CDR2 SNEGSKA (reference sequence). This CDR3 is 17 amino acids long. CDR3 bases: TGCAGTGCTAGTCTGAGTGCGGAGAGCGCTGGGGCCAACGTCCTGACTTTC. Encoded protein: CSASLSAESAGANVLTF.

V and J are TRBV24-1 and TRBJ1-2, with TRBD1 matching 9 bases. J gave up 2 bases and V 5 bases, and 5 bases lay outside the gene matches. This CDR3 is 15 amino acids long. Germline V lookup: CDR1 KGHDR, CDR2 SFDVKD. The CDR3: CATSGMTGGNYGYTF. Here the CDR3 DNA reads TGTGCCACCAGTGGGATGACAGGGGGAAACTATGGCTACACCTTC.

Here the CDR3 reads CASSQEIEETQYF. The CDR3 region has the DNA TGTGCCAGCAGCCAAGAAATAGAGGAGACCCAGTACTTC. The chain joins TRBV28 to TRBJ2-5; no definite D call. Trimming pared 6 bases from V and 5 bases from J, leaving 13 bases between. Germline V gene data show CDR1 as MDHEN and CDR2 as SYDVKM. This CDR3 is 13 amino acids long.

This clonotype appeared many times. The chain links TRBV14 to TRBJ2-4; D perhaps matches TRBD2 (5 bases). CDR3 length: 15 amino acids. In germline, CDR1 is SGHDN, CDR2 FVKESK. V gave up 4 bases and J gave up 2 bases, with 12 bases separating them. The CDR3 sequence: CASSPFEGTKNIQYF. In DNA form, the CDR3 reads TGTGCCAGCAGCCCCTTCGAGGGAACCAAAAACATTCAGTACTTC.

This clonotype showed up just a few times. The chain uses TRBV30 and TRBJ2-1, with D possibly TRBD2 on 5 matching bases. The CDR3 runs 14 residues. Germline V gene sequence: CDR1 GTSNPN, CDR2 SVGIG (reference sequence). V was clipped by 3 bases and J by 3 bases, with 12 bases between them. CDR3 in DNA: TGTGCCTGGAGGCGCGGAGGAAACTACAATGAGCAGTTCTTC. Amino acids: CAWRRGGNYNEQFF.

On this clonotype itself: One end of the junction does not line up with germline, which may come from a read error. The CDR3 region is CASRLWGTPRLANTGELFF. CDR3 coding DNA: TGTGCCAGCAGGTTATGGGGGACCCCCCGACTCGCGAACACCGGGGAGCTGTTTTTT. The gene calls are TRBV28 and TRBJ2-2; D tentatively reads TRBD1 or TRBD2 (5 bases each). The CDR3 is 19 amino acids. The germline V gene has CDR1 MDHEN and CDR2 SYDVKM.

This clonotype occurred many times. In DNA form, the CDR3 reads TGTGCCAGCCGAGTACAGGTTGGGAGGGATACGCAGTATTTT. As protein: CASRVQVGRDTQYF. The rearrangement links TRBV28 to TRBJ2-3; tentative D call: TRBD2 (6 bases). The CDR3 consists of 14 residues. Trimming took off 8 bases at V and 6 bases at J, with 18 bases between the two ends. Per the germline V gene, CDR1 is MDHEN and CDR2 is SYDVKM.

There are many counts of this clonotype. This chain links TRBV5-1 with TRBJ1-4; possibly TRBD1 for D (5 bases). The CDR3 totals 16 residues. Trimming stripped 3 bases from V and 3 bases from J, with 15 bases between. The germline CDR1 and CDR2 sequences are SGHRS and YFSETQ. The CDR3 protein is CASSSYPGLANEKLFF. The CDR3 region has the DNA TGCGCCAGCAGCTCCTATCCGGGACTAGCTAATGAAAAACTGTTTTTT.

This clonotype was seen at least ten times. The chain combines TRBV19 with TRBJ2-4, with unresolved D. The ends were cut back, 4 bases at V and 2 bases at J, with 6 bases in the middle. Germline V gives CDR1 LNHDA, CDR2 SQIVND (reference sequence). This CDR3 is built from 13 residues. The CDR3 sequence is CASSTDPKNIQYF. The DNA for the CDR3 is TGTGCCAGTAGTACCGATCCCAAAAACATTCAGTACTTC.

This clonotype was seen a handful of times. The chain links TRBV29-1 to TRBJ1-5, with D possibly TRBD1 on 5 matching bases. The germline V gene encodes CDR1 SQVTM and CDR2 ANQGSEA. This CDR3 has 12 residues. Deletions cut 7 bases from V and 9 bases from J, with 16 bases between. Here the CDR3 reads CSAGEGRGPQHF. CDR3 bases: TGCAGCGCCGGGGAGGGAAGGGGGCCCCAGCATTTT.

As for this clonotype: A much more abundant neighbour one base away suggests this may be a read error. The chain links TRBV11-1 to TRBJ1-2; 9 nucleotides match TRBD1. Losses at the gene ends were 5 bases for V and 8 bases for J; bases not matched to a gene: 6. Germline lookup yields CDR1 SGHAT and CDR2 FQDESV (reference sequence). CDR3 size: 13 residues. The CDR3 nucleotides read TGTGCCAGCAGCCACGGGACAGGGAGCGGCTACACCTTC. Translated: CASSHGTGSGYTF.

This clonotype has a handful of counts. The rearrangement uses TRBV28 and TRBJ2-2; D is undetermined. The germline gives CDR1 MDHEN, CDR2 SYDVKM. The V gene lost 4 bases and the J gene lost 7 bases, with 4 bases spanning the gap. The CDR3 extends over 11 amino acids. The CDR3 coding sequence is TGTGCCAGCAGTTCATACGGGGAGCTGTTTTTT. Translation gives CASSSYGELFF. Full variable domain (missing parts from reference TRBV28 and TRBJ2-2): DVKVTQSSRYLVKRTGEKVFLECVQDMDHENMFWYRQDPGLGLRLIYFSYDVKMKEKGDIPEGYSVSREKKERFSLILESASTNQTSMYLCASSSYGELFFGEGSRLTVL.

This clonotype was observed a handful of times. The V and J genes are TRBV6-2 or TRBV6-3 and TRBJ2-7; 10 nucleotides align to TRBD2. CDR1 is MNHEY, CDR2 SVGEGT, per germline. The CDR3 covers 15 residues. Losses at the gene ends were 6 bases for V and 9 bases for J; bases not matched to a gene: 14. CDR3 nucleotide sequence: TGTGCCAGCAGCGGAAGAGCGGGAGGGAGTTCTTGGCAGTACTTC. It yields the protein CASSGRAGGSSWQYF.

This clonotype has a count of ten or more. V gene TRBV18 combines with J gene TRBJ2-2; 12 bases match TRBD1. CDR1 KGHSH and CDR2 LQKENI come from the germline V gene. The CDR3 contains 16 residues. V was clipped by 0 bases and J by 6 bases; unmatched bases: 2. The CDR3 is CASSPPGQGAAGELFF. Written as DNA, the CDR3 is TGTGCCAGCTCACCACCGGGACAGGGGGCAGCCGGGGAGCTGTTTTTT. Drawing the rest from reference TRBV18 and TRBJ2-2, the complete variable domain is NAGVMQNPRHLVRRRGQEARLRCSPMKGHSHVYWYRQLPEEGLKFMVYLQKENIIDESGMPKERFSAEFPKEGPSILRIQQVVRGDSAAYFCASSPPGQGAAGELFFGEGSRLTVL.

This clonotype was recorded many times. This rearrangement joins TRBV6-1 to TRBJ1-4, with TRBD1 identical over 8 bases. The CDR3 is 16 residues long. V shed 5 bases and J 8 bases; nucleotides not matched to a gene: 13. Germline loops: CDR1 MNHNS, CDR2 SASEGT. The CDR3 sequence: CASSTGQGSHREKLFF. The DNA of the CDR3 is TGTGCCAGCAGTACTGGACAGGGATCTCATCGGGAAAAACTGTTTTTT.

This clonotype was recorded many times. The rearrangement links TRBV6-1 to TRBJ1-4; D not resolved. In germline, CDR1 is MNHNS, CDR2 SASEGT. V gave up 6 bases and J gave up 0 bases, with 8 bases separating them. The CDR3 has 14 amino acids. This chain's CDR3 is CASRATSTNEKLFF. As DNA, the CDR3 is TGTGCCAGCAGGGCCACATCAACTAATGAAAAACTGTTTTTT.

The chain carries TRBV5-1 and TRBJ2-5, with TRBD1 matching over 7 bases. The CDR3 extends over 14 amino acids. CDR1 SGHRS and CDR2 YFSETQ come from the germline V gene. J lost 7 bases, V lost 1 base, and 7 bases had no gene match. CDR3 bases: TGCGCCAGCAGCTTGACAGGGGAAACCCGGACCCAGTACTTC. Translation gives CASSLTGETRTQYF.

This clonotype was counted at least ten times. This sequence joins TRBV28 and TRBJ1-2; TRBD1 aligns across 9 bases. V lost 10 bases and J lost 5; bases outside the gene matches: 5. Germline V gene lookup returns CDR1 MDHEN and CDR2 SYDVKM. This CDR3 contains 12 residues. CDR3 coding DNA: TGTGCCACGGGACAGGGACAGTATGGCTACACCTTC. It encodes CATGQGQYGYTF.

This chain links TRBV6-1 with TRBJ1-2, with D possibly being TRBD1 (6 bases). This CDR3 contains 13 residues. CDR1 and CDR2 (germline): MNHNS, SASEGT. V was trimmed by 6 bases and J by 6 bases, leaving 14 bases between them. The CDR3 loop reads CASSRSGGDGYTF. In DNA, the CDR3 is TGTGCCAGCAGCCGCTCCGGGGGCGATGGCTACACCTTC.

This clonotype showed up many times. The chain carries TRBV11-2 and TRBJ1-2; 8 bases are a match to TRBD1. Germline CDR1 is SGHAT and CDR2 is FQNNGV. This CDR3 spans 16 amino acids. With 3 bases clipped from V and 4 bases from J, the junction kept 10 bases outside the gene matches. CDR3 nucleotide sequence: TGTGCCAGCAGCTTGTCTCTCCAGGGGGCCGGCTATGGCTACACCTTC. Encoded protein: CASSLSLQGAGYGYTF.

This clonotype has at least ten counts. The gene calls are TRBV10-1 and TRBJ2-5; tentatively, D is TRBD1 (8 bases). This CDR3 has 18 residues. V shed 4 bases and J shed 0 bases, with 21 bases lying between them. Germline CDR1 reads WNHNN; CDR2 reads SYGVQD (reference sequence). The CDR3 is CASSGRTGIAGDQETQYF. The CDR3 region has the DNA TGCGCCAGCAGTGGAAGGACAGGGATAGCGGGCGACCAAGAGACCCAGTACTTC.

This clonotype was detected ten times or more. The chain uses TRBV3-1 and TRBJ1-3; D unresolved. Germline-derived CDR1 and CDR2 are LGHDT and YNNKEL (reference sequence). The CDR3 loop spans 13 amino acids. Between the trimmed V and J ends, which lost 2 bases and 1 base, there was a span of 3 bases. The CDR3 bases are TGTGCCAGCAGCCAACTGTCTGGAAACACCATATATTTT. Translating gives CASSQLSGNTIYF.

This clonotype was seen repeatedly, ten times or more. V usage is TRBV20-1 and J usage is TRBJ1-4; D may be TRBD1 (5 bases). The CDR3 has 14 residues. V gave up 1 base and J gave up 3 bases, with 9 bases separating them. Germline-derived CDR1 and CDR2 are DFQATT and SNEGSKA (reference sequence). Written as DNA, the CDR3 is TGCAGTGCTAGAGGCGACAGATCTAATGAAAAACTGTTTTTT. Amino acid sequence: CSARGDRSNEKLFF.

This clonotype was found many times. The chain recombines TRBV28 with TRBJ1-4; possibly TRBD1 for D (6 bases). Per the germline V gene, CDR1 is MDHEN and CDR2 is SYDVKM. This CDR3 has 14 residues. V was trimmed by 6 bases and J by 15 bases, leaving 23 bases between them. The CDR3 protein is CASSSWTAIPRMFF. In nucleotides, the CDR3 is TGTGCCAGCAGCTCTTGGACAGCTATCCCAAGGATGTTTTTT.

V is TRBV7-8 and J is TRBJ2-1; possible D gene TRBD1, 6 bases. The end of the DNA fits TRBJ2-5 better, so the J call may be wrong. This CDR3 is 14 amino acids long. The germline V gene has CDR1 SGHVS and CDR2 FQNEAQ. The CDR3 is CASSLFPGARTQYF. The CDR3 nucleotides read TGTGCCAGCAGCTTATTCCCAGGGGCGCGGACCCAGTACTTC.

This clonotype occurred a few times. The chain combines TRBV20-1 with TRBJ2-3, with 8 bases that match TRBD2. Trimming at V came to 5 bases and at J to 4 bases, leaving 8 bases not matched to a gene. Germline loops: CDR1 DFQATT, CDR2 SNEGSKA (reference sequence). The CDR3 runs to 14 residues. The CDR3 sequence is CSAPAGGRPDTQYF. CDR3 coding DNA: TGCAGTGCTCCCGCGGGGGGTCGGCCAGATACGCAGTATTTT.

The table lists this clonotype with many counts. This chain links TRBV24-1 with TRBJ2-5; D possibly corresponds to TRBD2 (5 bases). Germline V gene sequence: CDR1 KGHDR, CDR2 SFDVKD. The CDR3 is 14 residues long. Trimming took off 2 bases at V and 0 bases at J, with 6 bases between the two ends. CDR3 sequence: CATSDSGDQETQYF. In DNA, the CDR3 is TGTGCCACCAGTGATTCCGGGGACCAAGAGACCCAGTACTTC.

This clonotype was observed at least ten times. The CDR3 nucleotides are TGTGCTAGTGGTTTGCCAAGAGGGTATACGGTGGGGAGCTCCTCCTACAATGAGCAGTTCTTC. Amino acids: CASGLPRGYTVGSSSYNEQFF. The rearrangement joins TRBV12-5 to TRBJ2-1, with D maybe TRBD2 (5 bases). The V end was cut by 2 bases, the J end by 0 bases, with 26 bases between. There are 21 residues in the CDR3. Germline V gene data show CDR1 as LGHNT and CDR2 as FRNRAP.